This T cell receptor beta chain is drawn from a study of CD8 T cells in Susac syndrome. General observations from the study: The TCR sequencing and HLA analysis in the study involved a relatively small number of individuals, as the study acknowledged.

Random hexamers were used to reverse transcribe the RNA input (about 0.45 to 1 ug). Amplification of TCR beta CDR3 across 54 Vbeta and 13 Jbeta was performed with immunoSEQ multiplex PCR. TCRdb fed the immunoSEQ multiplex PCR reads into MiXCR, producing one record per CDR3 protein. The sample carries roughly 120,000 distinct CDR3 sequences, more than 85% recorded once. Comments on this clonotype: The antigen is unknown.

The sequenced sample was CD8+ T cells from PBMCs. The source of this sequence is a human donor with multiple sclerosis.

CDR3 nucleotide sequence: TGTGCCTGGAGTGTTCAGGGAAACATTCAGTACTTC. Translated: CAWSVQGNIQYF. This sequence joins TRBV30 and TRBJ2-4; possibly TRBD1 for D (5 bases). This CDR3 is built from 12 residues. The V and J ends lost 0 bases and 6 bases respectively, with 6 bases between them. Germline values: CDR1 GTSNPN, CDR2 SVGIG (reference sequence).